The T cell receptor beta chain under discussion was sequenced for a study of T-cell memory formation after mild COVID-19. Study-wide points: Pre-infection memory harbored some responding clones, suggesting cross-reactive memory joined. Largely, contracting CD4+ clones fell within CM and EM, and contracting CD8+ clones within EMRA.

TCRdb called the 5' RACE reads again in MiXCR, with one record for every CDR3 protein. The sample lists 350,000 to 500,000 distinct CDR3 sequences, more than 15% occurring once. The CDR3 is 17 residues long. The germline V gene has CDR1 SGHRS and CDR2 YFSETQ. J gave up 0 bases and V 1 base, and 4 bases lay outside the gene matches. In regard to this clonotype: As yet, its antigen is unknown.

The sequence was collected from a man aged 18 to 29 who had mild COVID-19 (a few samples of this study predate the infection). Cell type and time point are not known. The chain couples TRBV5-1 to TRBJ2-3, with 11 bases that match TRBD2. The sample consisted of PBMCs or a T cell subset sorted from them (not recorded which). Written as DNA, the CDR3 is TGCGCCAGCAGCTTGAATATAGCGGGAGGGAGCACAGATACGCAGTATTTT. Translated, it gives CASSLNIAGGSTDTQYF.